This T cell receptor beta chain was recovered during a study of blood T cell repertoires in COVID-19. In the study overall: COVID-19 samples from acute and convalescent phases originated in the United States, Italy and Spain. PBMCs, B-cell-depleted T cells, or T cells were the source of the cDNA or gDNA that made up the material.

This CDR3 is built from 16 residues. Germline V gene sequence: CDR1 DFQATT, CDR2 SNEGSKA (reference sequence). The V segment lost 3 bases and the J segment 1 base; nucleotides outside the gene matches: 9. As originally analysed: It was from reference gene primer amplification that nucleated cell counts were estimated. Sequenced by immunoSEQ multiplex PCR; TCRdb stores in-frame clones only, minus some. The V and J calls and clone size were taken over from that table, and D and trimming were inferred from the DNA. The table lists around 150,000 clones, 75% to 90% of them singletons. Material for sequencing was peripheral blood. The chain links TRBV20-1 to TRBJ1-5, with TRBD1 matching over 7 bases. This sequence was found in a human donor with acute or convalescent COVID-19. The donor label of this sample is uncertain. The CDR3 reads CSASGTARWSNQPQHF. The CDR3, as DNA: TGCAGTGCTAGTGGGACAGCCCGATGGAGCAATCAGCCCCAGCATTTT.